The clone carrying this T cell receptor (beta chain) appeared once. Its target is unknown. Libraries were prepared by immunoSEQ multiplex PCR; TCRdb keeps only in-frame clonotypes and omits some of them. The profile covers roughly 170,000 clones, with 94% appearing a single time and around 1.6% taken by the ten largest. The entry originates in a study of T cell responses to AZD1222 COVID-19 vaccine. CDR3 length equals 12 residues. CDR1 is LNHDA and CDR2 is SQIVND in the germline V gene (reference sequence). V gave up 4 bases and J gave up 6 bases, with 4 bases separating them. General study results and limits: The donors showed a predominance of white British ancestry and of females, with possible underestimation of clonal diversity. Repertoire samples came only from after the peak T cell response. Spike regions recognized by vaccine-associated CD4 TCRs spanned the protein, led by 160-218 and 743-854.

Pooling of second doses given at about 4 or about 12 weeks was done. The TCR sequence derives from an adult who received the AZD1222 COVID-19 vaccine. Sequencing used peripheral blood, obtained 28 days after the second AZD1222 dose. V is TRBV19 and J is TRBJ1-6; D gene uncertain. CDR3 region: CASSTGNSPLHF. CDR3 nucleotide sequence: TGTGCCAGTAGTACGGGTAATTCACCCCTCCACTTT.